This TCR beta chain was recovered during a study of T cell clonotyping in hematopoietic cell transplantation. Sequenced by immunoSEQ multiplex PCR; TCRdb stores in-frame clones only, minus some. In the table there are about 19,000 clones, approximately 80% of which are singletons. This clone was counted a single time. Its target is unknown. The CDR3 runs 16 residues. V was clipped by 2 bases and J by 7 bases, with 17 bases between them. The germline V gene encodes CDR1 MNHNY and CDR2 SVGAGI (reference sequence). Time point given: recipient sample about 28 days before transplant, after cytoreduction. Points from the study as a whole: After transplant, recipient diversity fell while pathologically expanded clonotypes grew through day 180. Higher Inverse Simpson Index values in graft donor and pretransplant recipient predicted broader posttransplant TCR diversity.

This sequence joins TRBV6-6 and TRBJ1-4, with D unclear. This TCR was recovered from a man between 60 and 70 years old with acute myeloid leukemia. Some clones in this sample may be carry-over from other donors' samples. The source was peripheral blood mononuclear cells, collected before stem cell transplant. This CDR3 reads CASSYPFISGVEKLFF. DNA of the CDR3: TGTGCCAGCAGTTACCCGTTCATAAGTGGTGTTGAAAAACTGTTTTTT.